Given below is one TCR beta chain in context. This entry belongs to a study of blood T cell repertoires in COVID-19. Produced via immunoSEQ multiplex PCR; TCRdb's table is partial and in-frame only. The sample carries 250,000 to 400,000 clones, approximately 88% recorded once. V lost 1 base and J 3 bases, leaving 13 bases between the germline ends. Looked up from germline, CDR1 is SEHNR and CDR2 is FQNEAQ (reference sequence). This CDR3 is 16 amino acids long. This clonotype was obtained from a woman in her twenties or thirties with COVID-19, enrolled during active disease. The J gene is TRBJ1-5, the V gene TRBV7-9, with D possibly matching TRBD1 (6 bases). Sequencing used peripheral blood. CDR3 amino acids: CASSLEGGRNNQPQHF. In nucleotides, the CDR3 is TGTGCCAGCAGCTTAGAGGGGGGGCGCAACAATCAGCCCCAGCATTTT.